This T cell receptor beta chain was obtained from a study of T cells of healthy individuals. This clonotype turned up a few times. From the 5' RACE reads, TCRdb called clonotypes with MiXCR, one entry per CDR3 protein. The table lists about 100,000 distinct CDR3 sequences, 15% to 20% of them singletons. CDR3 length equals 15 residues. With V trimmed by 2 bases and J by 6 bases, 7 bases remained unmatched. The germline V gene encodes CDR1 SEHNR and CDR2 FQNEAQ (reference sequence). This clonotype was obtained from a human donor in good health. V and J are TRBV7-9 and TRBJ2-7; TRBD2 matches at 10 bases. The CDR3 coding sequence is TGTGCCAGCAGCTTAAGCCTAGCGGGAGCATCCGAGCAGTACTTC. It yields the protein CASSLSLAGASEQYF.